A single sample is the source of the 16 T cell receptor beta chains below, sequenced in a study of T-cell memory formation after mild COVID-19. TCRdb reanalysed the 5' RACE reads using MiXCR and keeps one entry per CDR3 protein. The table includes 380,000 or so distinct CDR3 sequences, around 13% detected once. The sample comprised PBMCs or a T cell subset sorted from them (not recorded which). Receptors originate from a man aged 18 to 30 who had mild COVID-19 (a few samples of this study predate the infection). Cell type and time point are not known.

This clonotype was counted at least ten times. V usage is TRBV7-9 and J usage is TRBJ2-5; 11 bases are a match to TRBD2. The germline V gene has CDR1 SEHNR and CDR2 FQNEAQ (reference sequence). The CDR3 is 15 residues long. V was pared by 7 bases and J by 5 bases, with 9 bases of the junction left unmatched. Here the CDR3 reads CASNRGTSGSETQYF. DNA for the CDR3: TGTGCCAGCAACCGCGGGACTAGCGGTTCGGAGACCCAGTACTTC.

The genes are TRBV30 and TRBJ2-1; weak D call: TRBD2 (5 bases). CDR3 size: 9 residues. V lost 5 bases, J lost 15 bases, and 11 bases lay in between. Looked up from germline, CDR1 is GTSNPN and CDR2 is SVGIG (reference sequence). The CDR3 DNA is TGTGCCTGGGGGCCCCGGGGGTTCTTC. Protein: CAWGPRGFF.

This clonotype occurred a few times. The chain combines TRBV20-1 with TRBJ2-1, with D unresolved. The CDR3 is made up of 15 amino acids. Germline CDR1 reads DFQATT; CDR2 reads SNEGSKA (reference sequence). V dropped 5 bases and J dropped 1 base, with 15 bases sitting between them. CDR3 loop: CSAEGIVGSYNEQFF. CDR3 DNA sequence: TGCAGTGCTGAAGGAATTGTAGGGTCCTACAATGAGCAGTTCTTC.

For this clonotype: At one end the junction does not follow the germline gene, possibly because of a read error. The chain uses TRBV5-6 and TRBJ2-1, with D unresolved. Germline loops: CDR1 SGHDT, CDR2 YYEEEE. CDR3 length equals 14 residues. This CDR3 reads CASSFDGSYNEQLF. The DNA for the CDR3 is TGTGCCAGCAGCTTCGACGGCTCCTACAATGAGCAGCTCTTC.

In its sample, this clonotype was seen a few times. The rearrangement links TRBV7-2 to TRBJ2-2; D gene unclear. Germline values: CDR1 SGHTA, CDR2 FQGNSA. This CDR3 contains 13 residues. The ends were cut back, 3 bases at V and 4 bases at J, with 6 bases in the middle. CDR3 loop: CASSLLVTGELFF. CDR3 DNA sequence: TGTGCCAGCAGCTTGCTGGTCACCGGGGAGCTGTTTTTT.

This clonotype appeared a single time. The chain carries TRBV19 and TRBJ1-5; D is uncertain. The CDR3 has 15 amino acids. V lost 4 bases and J lost 11, with 21 bases in between. The germline CDR1 and CDR2 sequences are LNHDA and SQIVND (reference sequence). In DNA, the CDR3 is TGTGCCAGTAGTAACGAATTAGCTTCGGGTCCGTCCCAGCATTTT. It specifies CASSNELASGPSQHF.

This clonotype was found a few times. The rearrangement links TRBV25-1 to TRBJ1-2, with D possibly being TRBD1 (5 bases). The CDR3 runs 19 residues. Germline V lookup: CDR1 MGHDK, CDR2 SYGVNS. Between the trimmed V and J ends, which lost 3 bases and 4 bases, there was a span of 27 bases. Here the CDR3 reads CASSDLHGAGGGAGYGYTF. The CDR3 region has the DNA TGTGCCAGCAGTGATCTACATGGGGCTGGGGGAGGTGCAGGCTATGGCTACACCTTC.

This clonotype has more than one count but fewer than ten. The chain employs TRBV12-3 or TRBV12-4 and TRBJ2-1; TRBD2 agrees at 8 bases. V was pared by 3 bases and J by 6 bases, with 4 bases of the junction left unmatched. This CDR3 has 14 residues. This chain's CDR3 is CASSFRGGFNEQFF. The CDR3 DNA sequence: TGTGCCAGCAGTTTCCGGGGGGGCTTCAATGAGCAGTTCTTC.

This clonotype was seen at least ten times. Sequence at one end of the junction differs from germline and may be a read error. V gene TRBV5-1 combines with J gene TRBJ2-5, with D possibly matching TRBD2 (6 bases). This CDR3 has 14 residues. The germline V gene encodes CDR1 SGHRS and CDR2 YFSETQ. The chain's CDR3 is CASSLTGVQETQYF. CDR3 DNA: TGTGCCAGCAGCTTAACGGGGGTCCAAGAGACCCAGTACTTC. The full variable domain, in which reference TRBV5-1 and TRBJ2-5 provide the parts outside the CDR3, is KAGVTQTPRYLIKTRGQQVTLSCSPISGHRSVSWYQQTPGQGLQFLFEYFSETQRNKGNFPGRFSGRQFSNSRSEMNVSTLELGDSALYLCASSLTGVQETQYFGPGTRLLVL.

This clonotype has ten or more counts. The rearrangement joins TRBV6-2 or TRBV6-3 to TRBJ1-1; no clear D gene. This CDR3 spans 15 amino acids. The V end lost 2 bases, the J end lost 5 bases, and 15 bases lay between the germline ends. Germline-derived CDR1 and CDR2 are MNHEY and SVGEGT. The CDR3 reads CASSYSGSGQTEAFF. CDR3 in DNA: TGTGCCAGCAGTTACAGTGGGAGCGGGCAGACTGAAGCTTTCTTT.

The V and J genes are TRBV18 and TRBJ1-5; possibly TRBD1 for D (6 bases). This CDR3 has 15 residues. CDR1 and CDR2 from the germline V gene are KGHSH and LQKENI. Trimming shortened V by 3 bases and J by 5 bases, and 14 bases separated the two germline ends. In DNA form, the CDR3 reads TGTGCCAGCTCACCGACAGGCGGGTGGGATCAGCCCCAGCATTTT. It encodes CASSPTGGWDQPQHF.

This chain connects TRBV6-5 to TRBJ2-2; D may be TRBD2 (5 bases). The V end was cut by 7 bases, the J end by 1 base, with 13 bases between. The germline V gene encodes CDR1 MNHEY and CDR2 SVGAGI. This CDR3 is 15 amino acids long. The CDR3 region is CASTSGNLNTGELFF. The CDR3 DNA is TGTGCCAGCACTTCCGGGAACCTGAACACCGGGGAGCTGTTTTTT.

The rearrangement links TRBV13 to TRBJ2-3; TRBD2 matches at 10 bases. CDR3 length: 17 residues. CDR1 and CDR2 from the germline V gene are PRHDT and FYEKMQ (reference sequence). With 4 bases clipped from V and 6 bases from J, the junction kept 13 bases outside the gene matches. CDR3 protein: CASSSRVERGGRDTQYF. The CDR3, as DNA: TGTGCCAGCAGCTCCCGAGTTGAGCGGGGGGGCCGGGATACGCAGTATTTT.

The gene calls are TRBV5-6 and TRBJ2-4; tentative D call: TRBD1 (6 bases). The V and J ends lost 2 bases and 4 bases respectively, with 10 bases between them. Looked up from germline, CDR1 is SGHDT and CDR2 is YYEEEE. There are 14 residues in the CDR3. The CDR3 protein is CASSFPGVKNIQYF. CDR3 nucleotide sequence: TGTGCCAGCAGCTTCCCAGGGGTAAAAAACATTCAGTACTTC.

This clonotype was picked up a small number of times. V gene TRBV24-1 combines with J gene TRBJ2-1, with TRBD2 matching 7 bases. The CDR3 extends over 14 amino acids. The V gene's germline CDR1 is KGHDR and CDR2 SFDVKD. Trimming at V came to 4 bases and at J to 6 bases, leaving 5 bases not matched to a gene. Here the CDR3 reads CATSDPGTINEQFF. CDR3 nucleotide sequence: TGTGCCACCAGTGACCCGGGGACTATCAATGAGCAGTTCTTC.

Turning to this clonotype: A junction end diverges from the germline sequence, so it may reflect a read error. The CDR3 sequence: CASSLTLWTENF. The CDR3 coding sequence is TGTGCCAGCAGCTTAACTTTATGGACCGAGAACTTC. This sequence joins TRBV7-8 and TRBJ2-5; no firm D call. In germline, CDR1 is SGHVS, CDR2 FQNEAQ. This CDR3 has 12 amino acids.